The next 23 T cell receptor beta chains were all read from a single sample in a study of blood T cell repertoires in COVID-19. Here immunoSEQ multiplex PCR was the method, and the copy in TCRdb shows in-frame clones only, minus some. The sample holds roughly 190,000 clones, less than 85% seen once. The sample comprised peripheral blood. These receptors were obtained from a woman in her forties or fifties with acute or convalescent COVID-19.

The chain is built from TRBV4-2 and TRBJ2-3; 10 nucleotides line up with TRBD2. This CDR3 is built from 18 residues. In germline, CDR1 is LGHNA, CDR2 YNFKEQ. V shed 4 bases, J shed 2 bases, and the junction held 12 bases outside the gene matches. CDR3 sequence: CASSRRLAGERSTDTQYF. The DNA of the CDR3 is TGTGCCAGCAGCCGGCGACTAGCGGGTGAACGCTCCACAGATACGCAGTATTTT.

The J gene is TRBJ2-7, the V gene TRBV19; TRBD1 agrees at 9 bases. V was pared by 7 bases and J by 2 bases, with 6 bases of the junction left unmatched. The length of the CDR3 is 14 residues. Germline CDR1 reads LNHDA; CDR2 reads SQIVND (reference sequence). This CDR3 is CASNHRDRAYEQYF. As DNA, the CDR3 is TGTGCCAGTAACCACCGGGACAGGGCCTACGAGCAGTACTTC.

The chain combines TRBV30 with TRBJ1-6; TRBD1 matches at 8 bases. The CDR3 consists of 16 residues. Germline V CDR1 and CDR2: GTSNPN, SVGIG (reference sequence). Losses at the gene ends were 0 bases for V and 3 bases for J; bases not matched to a gene: 4. CDR3 in DNA: TGTGCCTGGAGTGTCCCGACAGGGGTCTATAATTCACCCCTCCACTTT. Its translation is CAWSVPTGVYNSPLHF.

This clone came up a few times. This sequence joins TRBV27 and TRBJ2-7; D remains ambiguous. Trimming stripped 5 bases from V and 4 bases from J, with 24 bases between. The CDR3 is made up of 17 amino acids. Germline V lookup: CDR1 MNHEY, CDR2 SMNVEV (reference sequence). CDR3 sequence: CASSPRNYGSIGYEQYF. Here the CDR3 DNA reads TGTGCCAGCAGTCCCCGAAACTACGGCTCAATTGGGTACGAGCAGTACTTC.

This rearrangement joins TRBV9 to TRBJ1-2; D is undetermined. The germline gives CDR1 SGDLS, CDR2 YYNGEE. Trimming pared 4 bases from V and 5 bases from J, leaving 12 bases between. This CDR3 has 13 residues. CDR3 sequence: CASSSREPYGYTF. The CDR3 DNA follows: TGTGCCAGCAGCTCCCGGGAACCTTATGGCTACACCTTC.

V gene TRBV18 combines with J gene TRBJ2-3; D unresolved. The germline V gene encodes CDR1 KGHSH and CDR2 LQKENI. The CDR3 contains 14 residues. V lost 7 bases, J lost 5 bases, and 16 bases lay in between. CDR3 DNA sequence: TGTGCCAGCTGGCCCCAGCTAGGCGGAGATACGCAGTATTTT. Translated, it gives CASWPQLGGDTQYF.

The chain is built from TRBV19 and TRBJ2-7; 11 positions match TRBD1. Germline trimming cut 6 bases from V and 5 bases from J; bases unmatched to any gene: 12. The CDR3 covers 16 residues. Germline loops: CDR1 LNHDA, CDR2 SQIVND (reference sequence). The CDR3 is CASSPSPGQGGHEQYF. For the CDR3, the DNA is TGTGCCAGTAGCCCCTCTCCGGGACAGGGGGGTCACGAGCAGTACTTC.

The chain combines TRBV5-1 with TRBJ1-2; a weak D match, TRBD1 (5 bases). This CDR3 is built from 15 residues. V was pared by 1 base and J by 2 bases, with 12 bases between. From germline, CDR1 is SGHRS and CDR2 YFSETQ. The CDR3 reads CASSLLPGRNYGYTF. The CDR3 coding sequence is TGCGCCAGCAGCTTGCTACCAGGGCGAAACTATGGCTACACCTTC.

The J gene is TRBJ2-3, the V gene TRBV5-1; TRBD2 aligns across 8 bases. CDR1 and CDR2 from the germline V gene are SGHRS and YFSETQ. CDR3 size: 14 residues. J lost 6 bases, V lost 6 bases, and 9 bases had no gene match. CDR3 loop: CASMSGGVFDTQYF. CDR3 in DNA: TGCGCCAGCATGAGCGGGGGCGTCTTCGATACGCAGTATTTT.

This clone was observed once. J is TRBJ1-4 and V is TRBV19; D is undetermined. Germline V gives CDR1 LNHDA, CDR2 SQIVND (reference sequence). CDR3 length: 15 amino acids. The V end lost 5 bases, the J end lost 3 bases, and 13 bases lay between the germline ends. The CDR3 loop is CASSSTLAANEKLFF. The CDR3 DNA reads TGTGCCAGTAGTTCCACGTTAGCGGCTAATGAAAAACTGTTTTTT.

A few counts support this clone. The chain employs TRBV19 and TRBJ1-2; 11 bases agree with TRBD1. Germline assignment: CDR1 LNHDA and CDR2 SQIVND (reference sequence). J gave up 4 bases and V 4 bases, and 8 bases lay outside the gene matches. This CDR3 is 16 amino acids long. In DNA form, the CDR3 reads TGTGCCAGTAGTACCGGACAGGGGGCTTCTGGCTATGGCTACACCTTC. It is translated as CASSTGQGASGYGYTF.

This clone was found once. The CDR3, as DNA: TGTGCCAGCAGCCCAGGGGGTTCTAACACCGGGGAGCTGTTTTTT. It specifies CASSPGGSNTGELFF. The V call is TRBV11-3, the J call TRBJ2-2; 7 nucleotides match TRBD1. Germline V gives CDR1 SGHNT, CDR2 YENEEA. The CDR3 is made up of 15 amino acids. V was clipped by 5 bases and J by 2 bases; unmatched bases: 5.

This sequence joins TRBV6-6 and TRBJ2-5; D perhaps matches TRBD1 (5 bases). This CDR3 region has 15 residues. CDR1 and CDR2 (germline): MNHNY, SVGAGI (reference sequence). Between the trimmed V and J ends, which lost 0 bases and 4 bases, there was a span of 12 bases. The CDR3 DNA follows: TGTGCCAGCAGTTACTCTAGCCTCAGGGTAGAGACCCAGTACTTC. Translated: CASSYSSLRVETQYF.

The chain has TRBV19 and TRBJ2-1, with 7 bases that match TRBD1. With 6 bases clipped from V and 5 bases from J, the junction kept 10 bases outside the gene matches. CDR1 is LNHDA, CDR2 SQIVND, per germline (reference sequence). The CDR3 is made up of 15 amino acids. This CDR3 reads CASRILDRDDNEQFF. The CDR3 region has the DNA TGTGCCAGTAGGATACTCGACAGGGATGACAATGAGCAGTTCTTC.

The table lists this clone with a count of one. CDR3 loop: CASSGTGDFSISEQFF. DNA of the CDR3: TGTGCCAGCAGTGGGACAGGGGACTTCTCCATTAGTGAGCAGTTCTTC. The chain joins TRBV6-1 to TRBJ2-1; TRBD1 matches at 9 bases. Looked up from germline, CDR1 is MNHNS and CDR2 is SASEGT. The CDR3 runs to 16 residues. The V segment lost 4 bases and the J segment 9 bases; nucleotides outside the gene matches: 13.

V gene TRBV11-2 combines with J gene TRBJ1-3; 9 nucleotides match TRBD1. The ends lost 5 bases at V and 4 bases at J; junction bases unmatched: 6. The germline gives CDR1 SGHAT, CDR2 FQNNGV. This CDR3 has 15 residues. The CDR3, as DNA: TGTGCCAGCAGCAGGGACAGGGTGGCCGGAAACACCATATATTTT. Its translation: CASSRDRVAGNTIYF. Together with reference TRBV11-2 and TRBJ1-3, the CDR3 gives the full variable domain: EAGVAQSPRYKIIEKRQSVAFWCNPISGHATLYWYQQILGQGPKLLIQFQNNGVVDDSQLPKDRFSAERLKGVDSTLKIQPAKLEDSAVYLCASSRDRVAGNTIYFGEGSWLTVV.

The rearrangement joins TRBV2 to TRBJ2-2, with 9 bases that match TRBD2. J was trimmed by 4 bases and V by 4 bases; bases with no gene match: 1. The CDR3 loop spans 14 amino acids. Germline CDR1 and CDR2: SNHLY and FYNNEI. CDR3 bases: TGTGCCAGCAGTGGACTAGCGGCCACCGGGGAGCTGTTTTTT. Amino acid sequence: CASSGLAATGELFF.

This clone came up once. The genes are TRBV18 and TRBJ2-7, with D possibly TRBD1 on 6 matching bases. Per germline, CDR1 KGHSH and CDR2 LQKENI. Trimming took off 0 bases at V and 0 bases at J, with 9 bases between the two ends. The CDR3 extends over 15 amino acids. The CDR3 DNA is TGTGCCAGCTCACCACCGGACAGCAGCTCCTACGAGCAGTACTTC. Translating gives CASSPPDSSSYEQYF.

This chain joins TRBV6-2 or TRBV6-3 and TRBJ2-7, with 8 positions matching TRBD1. Per germline, CDR1 MNHEY and CDR2 SVGEGT. Unmatched junction bases numbered 6, after V lost 6 bases and J lost 2 bases. The CDR3 has 14 amino acids. As DNA, the CDR3 is TGTGCCAGCAGCCGCGGACAGGGAACCTACGAGCAGTACTTC. Encoded protein: CASSRGQGTYEQYF.

This chain connects TRBV30 to TRBJ2-1; 8 nucleotides line up with TRBD1. Germline V gene lookup returns CDR1 GTSNPN and CDR2 SVGIG (reference sequence). The CDR3 runs to 12 residues. After removal of 4 bases from V and 12 bases from J, the junction contained 8 bases not matched to a gene. The CDR3 DNA is TGTGCCTGGACCAGGACAGGGCCGGGGCAGTTCTTC. Translating gives CAWTRTGPGQFF. Full variable domain (rest looked up from reference TRBV30 and TRBJ2-1): SQTIHQWPATLVQPVGSPLSLECTVEGTSNPNLYWYRQAAGRGLQLLFYSVGIGQISSEVPQNLSASRPQDRQFILSSKKLLLSDSGFYLCAWTRTGPGQFFGPGTRLTVL.

V gene TRBV19 combines with J gene TRBJ2-6; tentatively, D is TRBD1 (5 bases). The CDR3 is made up of 15 amino acids. Per germline, CDR1 LNHDA and CDR2 SQIVND (reference sequence). The V and J ends lost 2 bases and 2 bases respectively, with 7 bases between them. The CDR3 is CASSIWGPGANVLTF. In DNA form, the CDR3 reads TGTGCCAGTAGTATATGGGGCCCTGGGGCCAACGTCCTGACTTTC.

This chain joins TRBV28 and TRBJ1-2; D is ambiguous. Between the trimmed V and J ends, which lost 3 bases and 6 bases, there was a span of 5 bases. Germline values: CDR1 MDHEN, CDR2 SYDVKM. This CDR3 contains 11 residues. CDR3 DNA: TGTGCCAGCAGTTTGAGTCATGGCTACACCTTC. Translating gives CASSLSHGYTF.

The chain joins TRBV19 to TRBJ2-1; 7 bases line up with TRBD2. V lost 0 bases and J lost 0; bases outside the gene matches: 14. The CDR3 is made up of 20 amino acids. Germline V CDR1 and CDR2: LNHDA, SQIVND (reference sequence). This CDR3 reads CASSIDLSSGPQPSYNEQFF. CDR3 DNA sequence: TGTGCCAGTAGTATAGATCTGTCTAGCGGTCCCCAACCCTCCTACAATGAGCAGTTCTTC.